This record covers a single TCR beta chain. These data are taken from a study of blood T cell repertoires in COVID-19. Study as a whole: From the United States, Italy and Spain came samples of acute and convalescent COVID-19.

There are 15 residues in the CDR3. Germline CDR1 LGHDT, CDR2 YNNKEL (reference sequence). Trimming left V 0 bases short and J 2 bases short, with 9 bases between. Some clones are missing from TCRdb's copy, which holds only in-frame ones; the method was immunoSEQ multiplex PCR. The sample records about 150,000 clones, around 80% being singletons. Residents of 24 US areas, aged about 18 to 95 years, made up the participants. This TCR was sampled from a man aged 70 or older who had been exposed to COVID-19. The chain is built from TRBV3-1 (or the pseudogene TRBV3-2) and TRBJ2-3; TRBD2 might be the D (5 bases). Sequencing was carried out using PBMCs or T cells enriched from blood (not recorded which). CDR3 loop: CASSQDGSYTDTQYF. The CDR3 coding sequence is TGTGCCAGCAGCCAAGATGGGAGTTACACAGATACGCAGTATTTT.